This TCR beta chain stems from a study of blood T cell repertoires in COVID-19. Turning to the study itself: Samples came from the United States, Italy and Spain, spanning acute and convalescent COVID-19. Sample material is recorded as cDNA or gDNA derived from T cells, B-cell-depleted T cells, or PBMCs.

Sequencing was performed with immunoSEQ multiplex PCR; in TCRdb, only in-frame clones are kept and a portion is missing. The sample has 250,000 to 350,000 clones; 86% are singletons. V was clipped by 8 bases and J by 2 bases, with 13 bases between them. The CDR3 consists of 13 residues. Germline values: CDR1 SEHNR, CDR2 FQNEAQ (reference sequence). This chain links TRBV7-9 with TRBJ2-7, with a tentative D call TRBD1 (6 bases). This clonotype originated in a woman in her twenties or thirties with active or convalescent COVID-19. Sample: peripheral blood. The CDR3 is CASPVGTPYEQYF. The CDR3 DNA follows: TGTGCCAGCCCGGTGGGGACACCCTACGAGCAGTACTTC.